The sample holds a few counts of the clone carrying this TCR beta chain. Its antigen remains unknown. Germline values: CDR1 LGHDT, CDR2 YNNKEL (reference sequence). The CDR3 is 15 residues long. The V end lost 4 bases, the J end lost 0 bases, and 13 bases lay between the germline ends. Original analysis: Samples held a median of around 96,000 TCRs, range 23,224–690,600. TCRdb reprocessed the RACE reads with MiXCR, giving one entry per CDR3 protein. The V and J calls were determined by TCRdb, not by the authors. The sample gives tens of thousands of distinct CDR3 sequences, roughly 9.5% of which show up once; 26% is in the top ten. The data were obtained in a study of human T cells and chemical hapten exposure. Looking at the study overall: Across the whole study, which lasted around six months, patients were given diphenylcyclopropenone on the scalp once a week. General observations from the study: The number of TCRs above 1 in 1000 frequency did not change after DPC sensitization.

The time point: patch test 3, about 24 weeks after DPC sensitization. The treatment is: therapeutic diphenylcyclopropenone sensitization with weekly scalp DPC. Unfractionated whole blood yielded total RNA. The TCR sequence derives from a man aged 45 to 65 with alopecia areata. Some clones in this sample may be carry-over from other donors' samples. The rearrangement joins TRBV3-1 to TRBJ2-7; the D is unclear. Specimen: whole blood, collected in connection with sensitization to the hapten diphenylcyclopropenone (DPC). The CDR3 reads CASSPRRMPSYEQYF. The CDR3 coding sequence is TGTGCCAGCAGCCCGCGACGGATGCCCTCCTACGAGCAGTACTTC.